A selection of T cell receptor beta chains follows, all from one sample in a study of blood T cell repertoires in COVID-19. The repertoire was sequenced with immunoSEQ multiplex PCR; TCRdb's copy has only in-frame clones and lacks some. This table has approximately 97,000 clones, approximately 86% appearing once. Sequenced material: peripheral blood. The receptor set was obtained from a woman of 80 years or more with acute or convalescent COVID-19. Both conserved end residues are part of each CDR3. A row's size may be missing; if present it is once, few, many or a size class.

cdr3_length | v_call | clone_size | cdr3_aa
16 | TRBV6-1 | NA | CASSEPRGSWGTEAFF
15 | TRBV6-5 | NA | CASSLTRTGGTEAFF
14 | TRBV11-2 | NA | CASSLDGGGNEQFF
13 | TRBV5-1 | NA | CASSWGQNSPLHF
15 | TRBV3-1/TRBV3-2 | NA | CASSQATGGRETQYF
14 | TRBV30 | NA | CAWSIRQGAYGYTF
15 | TRBV19 | NA | CASSLDFLRTYGYTF
14 | TRBV18 | once | CASSPDRGVREQYF
16 | TRBV10-3 | NA | CAISESPGGGNQPQHF
15 | TRBV15 | NA | CATEEGRGLGQPQHF
16 | TRBV19 | NA | CASSIGSSGGRGTQYF
15 | TRBV7-3 | NA | CASSSWDSPLNEQFF
15 | TRBV6-5 | NA | CASSTTGGSTDTQYF
16 | TRBV27 | NA | CASSPLDRGANYGYTF
16 | TRBV15 | NA | CATSRDRRGGVYGYTF
15 | TRBV5-8 | NA | CASSFPTKDTGELFF
14 | TRBV4-1 | NA | CASSQDPPPDTQYF
13 | TRBV29-1 | NA | CSVDRGFTDTQYF
14 | TRBV11-2 | NA | CASSLDRNTGELFF
16 | TRBV21-1 | NA | CASSNRLTGSGNTIYF
16 | TRBV11-3 | NA | CASSNVVGDRATEAFF
14 | TRBV6-4 | once | CASRRGPLDYGYTF